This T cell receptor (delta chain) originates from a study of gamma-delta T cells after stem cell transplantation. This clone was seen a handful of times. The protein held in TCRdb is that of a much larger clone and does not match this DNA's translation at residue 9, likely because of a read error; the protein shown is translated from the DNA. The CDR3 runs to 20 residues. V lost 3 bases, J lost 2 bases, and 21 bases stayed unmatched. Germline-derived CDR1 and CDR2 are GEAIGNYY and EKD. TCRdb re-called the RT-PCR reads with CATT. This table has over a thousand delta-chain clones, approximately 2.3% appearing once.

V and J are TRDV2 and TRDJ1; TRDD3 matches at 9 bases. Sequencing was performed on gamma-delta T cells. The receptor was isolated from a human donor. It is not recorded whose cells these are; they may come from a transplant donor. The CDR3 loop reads CACDPLSPGDTGGNTDKLIF. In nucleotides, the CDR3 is TGTGCCTGTGACCCACTCTCTCCTGGAGATACTGGGGGAAATACCGATAAACTCATCTTT.